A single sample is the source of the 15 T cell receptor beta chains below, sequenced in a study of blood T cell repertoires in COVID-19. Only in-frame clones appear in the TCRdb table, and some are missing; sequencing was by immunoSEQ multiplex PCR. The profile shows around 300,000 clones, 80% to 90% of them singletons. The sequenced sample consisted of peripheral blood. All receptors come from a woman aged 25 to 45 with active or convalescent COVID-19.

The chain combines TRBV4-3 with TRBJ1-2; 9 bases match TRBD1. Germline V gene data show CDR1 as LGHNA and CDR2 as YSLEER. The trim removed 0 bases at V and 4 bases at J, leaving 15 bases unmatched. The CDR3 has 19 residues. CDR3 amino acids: CASSQDVGQGKGRGYGYTF. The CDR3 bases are TGCGCCAGCAGCCAAGATGTGGGACAGGGTAAAGGAAGGGGCTATGGCTACACCTTC.

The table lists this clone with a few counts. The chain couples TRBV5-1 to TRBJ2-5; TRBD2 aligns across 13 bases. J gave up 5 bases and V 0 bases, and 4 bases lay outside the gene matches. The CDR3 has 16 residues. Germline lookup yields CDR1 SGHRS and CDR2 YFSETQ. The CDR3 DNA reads TGCGCCAGCAGCTTGGGGACTAGCGGGGGAAGCGAGACCCAGTACTTC. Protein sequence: CASSLGTSGGSETQYF.

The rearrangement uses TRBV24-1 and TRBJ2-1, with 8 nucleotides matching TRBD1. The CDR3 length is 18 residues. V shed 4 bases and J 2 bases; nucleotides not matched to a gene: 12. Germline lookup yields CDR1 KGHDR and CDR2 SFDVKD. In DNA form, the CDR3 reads TGTGCCACCAGTGAAGATACCCGGACAGGGAAACCCTACAATGAGCAGTTCTTC. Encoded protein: CATSEDTRTGKPYNEQFF.

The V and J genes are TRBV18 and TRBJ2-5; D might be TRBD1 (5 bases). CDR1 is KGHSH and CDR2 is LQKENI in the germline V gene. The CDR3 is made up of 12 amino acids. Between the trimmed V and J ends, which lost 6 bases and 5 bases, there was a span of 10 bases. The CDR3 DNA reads TGTGCCAGCTCGACAGATGGGGAGACCCAGTACTTC. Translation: CASSTDGETQYF.

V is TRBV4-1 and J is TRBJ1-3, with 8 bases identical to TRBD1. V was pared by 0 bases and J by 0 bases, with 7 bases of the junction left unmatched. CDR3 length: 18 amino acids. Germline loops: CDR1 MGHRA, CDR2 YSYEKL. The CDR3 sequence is CASSQDGQGQFSGNTIYF. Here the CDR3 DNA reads TGCGCCAGCAGCCAAGATGGACAGGGACAATTCTCTGGAAACACCATATATTTT.

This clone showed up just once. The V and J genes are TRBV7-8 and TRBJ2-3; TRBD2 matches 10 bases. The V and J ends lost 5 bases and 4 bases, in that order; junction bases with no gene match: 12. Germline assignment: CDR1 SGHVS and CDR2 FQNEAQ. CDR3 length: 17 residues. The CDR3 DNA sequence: TGTGCCAGCAGCCCGAGCGGGGGGGCCCCAGGCCCAGATACGCAGTATTTT. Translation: CASSPSGGAPGPDTQYF. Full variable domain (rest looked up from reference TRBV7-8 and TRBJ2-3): GAGVSQSPRYKVAKRGQDVALRCDPISGHVSLFWYQQALGQGPEFLTYFQNEAQLDKSGLPSDRFFAERPEGSVSTLKIQRTQQEDSAVYLCASSPSGGAPGPDTQYFGPGTRLTVL.

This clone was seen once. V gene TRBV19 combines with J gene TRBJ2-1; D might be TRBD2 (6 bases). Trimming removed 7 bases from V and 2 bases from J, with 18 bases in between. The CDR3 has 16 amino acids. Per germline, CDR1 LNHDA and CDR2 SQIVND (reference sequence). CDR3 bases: TGTGCCAGTAACCCCGGGGGATTTGGGGCCTACAATGAGCAGTTCTTC. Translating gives CASNPGGFGAYNEQFF.

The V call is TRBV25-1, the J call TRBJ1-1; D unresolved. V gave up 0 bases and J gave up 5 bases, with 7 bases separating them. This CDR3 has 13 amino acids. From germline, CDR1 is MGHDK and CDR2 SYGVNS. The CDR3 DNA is TGTGCCAGCAGTGAATACCGGGGAACTGAAGCTTTCTTT. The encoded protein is CASSEYRGTEAFF.

The CDR3 sequence is CASSLGSTSGGNEQFF. The CDR3 nucleotides are TGTGCCAGCAGCTTGGGGTCGACTAGCGGGGGTAATGAGCAGTTCTTC. The V call is TRBV5-6, the J call TRBJ2-1; TRBD2 agrees at 12 bases. Germline V gene lookup returns CDR1 SGHDT and CDR2 YYEEEE. This CDR3 comprises 16 residues. The trim removed 0 bases at V and 7 bases at J, leaving 5 bases unmatched.

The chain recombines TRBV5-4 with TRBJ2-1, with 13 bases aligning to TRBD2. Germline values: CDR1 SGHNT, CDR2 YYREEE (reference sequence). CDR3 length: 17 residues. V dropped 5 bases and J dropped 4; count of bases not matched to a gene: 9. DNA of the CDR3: TGTGCCAGCAGAAGGACTAGCGGGGGTTCGGGATACAATGAGCAGTTCTTC. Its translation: CASRRTSGGSGYNEQFF.

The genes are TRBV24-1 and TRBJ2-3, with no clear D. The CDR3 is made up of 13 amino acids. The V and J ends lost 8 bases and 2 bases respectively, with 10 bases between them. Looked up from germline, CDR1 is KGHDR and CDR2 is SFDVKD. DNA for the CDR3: TGTGCCACCAACAGTGATCCCACAGATACGCAGTATTTT. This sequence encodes CATNSDPTDTQYF.

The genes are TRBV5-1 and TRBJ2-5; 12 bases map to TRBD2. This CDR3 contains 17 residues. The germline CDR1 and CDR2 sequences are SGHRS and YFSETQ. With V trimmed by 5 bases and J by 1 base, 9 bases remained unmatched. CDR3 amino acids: CASRPGTSGFIQETQYF. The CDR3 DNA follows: TGCGCCAGCAGGCCCGGGACTAGCGGGTTTATCCAAGAGACCCAGTACTTC. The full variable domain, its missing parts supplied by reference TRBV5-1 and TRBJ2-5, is KAGVTQTPRYLIKTRGQQVTLSCSPISGHRSVSWYQQTPGQGLQFLFEYFSETQRNKGNFPGRFSGRQFSNSRSEMNVSTLELGDSALYLCASRPGTSGFIQETQYFGPGTRLLVL.

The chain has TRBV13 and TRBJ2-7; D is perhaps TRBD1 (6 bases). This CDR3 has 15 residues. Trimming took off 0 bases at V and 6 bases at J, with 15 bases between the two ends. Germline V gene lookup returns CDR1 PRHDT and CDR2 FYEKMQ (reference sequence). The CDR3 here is CASSLGDRIFSEQYF. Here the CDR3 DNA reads TGTGCCAGCAGCTTAGGTGACAGGATTTTTAGCGAGCAGTACTTC. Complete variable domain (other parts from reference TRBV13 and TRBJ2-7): AAGVIQSPRHLIKEKRETATLKCYPIPRHDTVYWYQQGPGQDPQFLISFYEKMQSDKGSIPDRFSAQQFSDYHSELNMSSLELGDSALYFCASSLGDRIFSEQYFGPGTRLTVT.

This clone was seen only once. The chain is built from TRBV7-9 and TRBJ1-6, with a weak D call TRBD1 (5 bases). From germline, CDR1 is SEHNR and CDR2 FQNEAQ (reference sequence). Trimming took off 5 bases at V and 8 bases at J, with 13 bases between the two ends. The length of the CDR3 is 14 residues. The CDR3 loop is CASSPGTEDSPLHF. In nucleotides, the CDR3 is TGTGCCAGCAGCCCCGGGACTGAGGATTCACCCCTCCACTTT. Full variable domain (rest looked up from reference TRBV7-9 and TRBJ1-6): DTGVSQNPRHKITKRGQNVTFRCDPISEHNRLYWYRQTLGQGPEFLTYFQNEAQLEKSRLLSDRFSAERPKGSFSTLEIQRTEQGDSAMYLCASSPGTEDSPLHFGNGTRLTVT.

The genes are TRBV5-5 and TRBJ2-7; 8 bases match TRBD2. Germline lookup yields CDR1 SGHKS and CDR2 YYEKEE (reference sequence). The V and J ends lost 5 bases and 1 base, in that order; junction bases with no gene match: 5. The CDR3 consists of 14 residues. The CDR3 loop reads CASSSGGPSYEQYF. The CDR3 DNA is TGTGCCAGCAGTTCGGGGGGGCCTTCCTACGAGCAGTACTTC.